Listed below are T cell receptor beta chains from one sample, sequenced in a study of T cell responses to AZD1222 COVID-19 vaccine. Using immunoSEQ multiplex PCR, the repertoire was profiled, and TCRdb retains in-frame clones only, with some absent. There are 100,000 or so clones in the sample; roughly 87% occur only once, and about 17% lies in the top ten. Sample: peripheral blood, taken on day 0 of AZD1222 vaccination. The receptors stem from an adult in good health. Both conserved end residues are part of each CDR3. Fields, in order: V gene, D gene, clone size, J gene, CDR3 protein, CDR3 DNA. D genes are given only for firm matches. Expanded clones are given a class, and other clones once, few, many or no size at all.

V gene: TRBV6-6
D gene: TRBD2
clone size: few
J gene: TRBJ2-7
CDR3 protein: CASRSLAGDTYEQYF
CDR3 DNA: TGTGCCAGCAGATCCCTAGCGGGAGATACCTACGAGCAGTACTTC

V gene: TRBV28
D gene: NA
clone size: NA
J gene: TRBJ1-1
CDR3 protein: CASSPGTVNTEAFF
CDR3 DNA: TGTGCCAGCAGTCCAGGGACGGTGAACACTGAAGCTTTCTTT

V gene: TRBV10-3
D gene: NA
clone size: once
J gene: TRBJ1-3
CDR3 protein: CAISERLPGTGNTIYF
CDR3 DNA: TGTGCCATCAGTGAAAGGCTTCCAGGGACAGGAAACACCATATATTTT

V gene: TRBV5-1
D gene: NA
clone size: NA
J gene: TRBJ2-2
CDR3 protein: CASSAGVTGELFF
CDR3 DNA: TGCGCCAGCAGCGCCGGGGTCACCGGGGAGCTGTTTTTT

V gene: TRBV9
D gene: NA
clone size: NA
J gene: TRBJ2-2
CDR3 protein: CASSVSPNTGELFF
CDR3 DNA: TGTGCCAGCAGCGTATCCCCCAACACCGGGGAGCTGTTTTTT

V gene: TRBV20-1
D gene: NA
clone size: NA
J gene: TRBJ2-7
CDR3 protein: CSASGGGPYEQYF
CDR3 DNA: TGCAGTGCTAGTGGGGGGGGCCCCTACGAGCAGTACTTC

V gene: TRBV25-1
D gene: NA
clone size: NA
J gene: TRBJ1-2
CDR3 protein: CASSEGTNYVGYTF
CDR3 DNA: TGTGCCAGCAGTGAGGGCACCAACTATGTAGGCTACACCTTC

V gene: TRBV28
D gene: NA
clone size: once
J gene: TRBJ2-7
CDR3 protein: CASSFQGTYEQYF
CDR3 DNA: TGTGCCAGCAGTTTCCAGGGTACCTACGAGCAGTACTTC

V gene: TRBV7-9
D gene: NA
clone size: NA
J gene: TRBJ2-1
CDR3 protein: CASSPPSNGFYNEQFF
CDR3 DNA: TGTGCCAGCAGCCCTCCGAGCAACGGATTCTACAATGAGCAGTTCTTC

V gene: TRBV6-5
D gene: NA
clone size: NA
J gene: TRBJ1-5
CDR3 protein: CASRPDTDQPQHF
CDR3 DNA: TGTGCCAGCAGGCCGGACACGGATCAGCCCCAGCATTTT

V gene: TRBV11-2
D gene: NA
clone size: NA
J gene: TRBJ2-5
CDR3 protein: CASSLTRTAVSKETQYF
CDR3 DNA: TGTGCCAGCAGCTTAACTCGGACCGCAGTCTCCAAAGAGACCCAGTACTTC

V gene: TRBV5-6
D gene: NA
clone size: NA
J gene: TRBJ2-7
CDR3 protein: CASSLDTIYEQYF
CDR3 DNA: TGTGCCAGCAGCTTGGACACAATCTACGAGCAGTACTTC

V gene: TRBV20-1
D gene: NA
clone size: NA
J gene: TRBJ2-7
CDR3 protein: CSASPPLLGDEQYF
CDR3 DNA: TGCAGTGCTAGTCCACCGCTGCTCGGGGACGAGCAGTACTTC

V gene: TRBV27
D gene: NA
clone size: NA
J gene: TRBJ2-7
CDR3 protein: CASSGGWEQYF
CDR3 DNA: TGTGCCAGCAGTGGCGGGTGGGAGCAGTACTTC

V gene: TRBV10-2
D gene: TRBD1
clone size: NA
J gene: TRBJ2-7
CDR3 protein: CASSVGTGGIEQYF
CDR3 DNA: TGCGCCAGCAGCGTCGGGACAGGGGGCATCGAGCAGTACTTC

V gene: TRBV4-1
D gene: NA
clone size: NA
J gene: TRBJ1-3
CDR3 protein: CASSQDTDTGNTIYF
CDR3 DNA: TGCGCCAGCAGCCAAGATACCGATACTGGAAACACCATATATTTT

V gene: TRBV10-1
D gene: TRBD1
clone size: NA
J gene: TRBJ1-2
CDR3 protein: CASSGTGEYGYTF
CDR3 DNA: TGCGCCAGCAGCGGGACAGGGGAATATGGCTACACCTTC

V gene: TRBV5-1
D gene: TRBD1
clone size: NA
J gene: TRBJ1-2
CDR3 protein: CASSKRTGSNYGYTF
CDR3 DNA: TGCGCCAGCAGCAAGAGGACAGGGAGTAACTATGGCTACACCTTC

V gene: TRBV29-1
D gene: TRBD1
clone size: NA
J gene: TRBJ2-3
CDR3 protein: CSVEWTGELDTQYF
CDR3 DNA: TGCAGCGTTGAATGGACAGGGGAGTTAGATACGCAGTATTTT

V gene: TRBV9
D gene: NA
clone size: NA
J gene: TRBJ1-4
CDR3 protein: CASSLRVSTNEKLFF
CDR3 DNA: TGTGCCAGCAGCCTCCGGGTGTCAACTAATGAAAAACTGTTTTTT

V gene: TRBV27
D gene: NA
clone size: NA
J gene: TRBJ1-2
CDR3 protein: CASSLIRRGYGYTF
CDR3 DNA: TGTGCCAGCAGTTTAATAAGACGGGGCTATGGCTACACCTTC

V gene: TRBV7-2
D gene: TRBD2
clone size: NA
J gene: TRBJ2-2
CDR3 protein: CASSLGLAGYQPGELFF
CDR3 DNA: TGTGCCAGCAGCTTAGGTCTAGCGGGTTACCAACCCGGGGAGCTGTTTTTT

V gene: TRBV11-2
D gene: TRBD2
clone size: NA
J gene: TRBJ2-5
CDR3 protein: CASSSGSGSGETQYF
CDR3 DNA: TGTGCCAGCAGTAGCGGGAGCGGGTCCGGAGAGACCCAGTACTTC

V gene: TRBV5-1
D gene: NA
clone size: NA
J gene: TRBJ2-7
CDR3 protein: CASGSGTPLAEQYF
CDR3 DNA: TGCGCCAGCGGCTCCGGGACCCCCCTGGCGGAGCAGTACTTC

V gene: TRBV30
D gene: NA
clone size: NA
J gene: TRBJ1-1
CDR3 protein: CAWTSGHTEAFF
CDR3 DNA: TGTGCCTGGACCTCAGGTCACACTGAAGCTTTCTTT

V gene: TRBV15
D gene: NA
clone size: NA
J gene: TRBJ1-1
CDR3 protein: CATRGRGNTEAFF
CDR3 DNA: TGTGCCACCAGGGGCAGGGGGAACACTGAAGCTTTCTTT

V gene: TRBV4-2
D gene: NA
clone size: NA
J gene: TRBJ2-1
CDR3 protein: CASSQPSGEPYNEQFF
CDR3 DNA: TGTGCCAGCAGCCAACCTTCGGGGGAACCCTACAATGAGCAGTTCTTC

V gene: TRBV7-9
D gene: NA
clone size: NA
J gene: TRBJ2-1
CDR3 protein: CASSLSYGLSYNEQFF
CDR3 DNA: TGTGCCAGCAGCTTATCGTATGGACTCTCCTACAATGAGCAGTTCTTC

V gene: TRBV30
D gene: TRBD2
clone size: NA
J gene: TRBJ2-2
CDR3 protein: CAWSIGLAITGELFF
CDR3 DNA: TGTGCCTGGAGCATCGGACTAGCAATTACCGGGGAGCTGTTTTTT

V gene: TRBV6-5
D gene: NA
clone size: NA
J gene: TRBJ2-7
CDR3 protein: CASTFIGGDLYEQYF
CDR3 DNA: TGTGCCAGCACGTTTATCGGGGGCGATTTGTACGAGCAGTACTTC

V gene: TRBV27
D gene: NA
clone size: once
J gene: TRBJ1-2
CDR3 protein: CASSLSLDYGYTF
CDR3 DNA: TGTGCCAGCAGTTTAAGTCTGGACTATGGCTACACCTTC

V gene: TRBV5-1
D gene: NA
clone size: few
J gene: TRBJ2-5
CDR3 protein: CASSLEGGRETQYF
CDR3 DNA: TGCGCCAGCAGCTTGGAAGGCGGAAGGGAGACCCAGTACTTC

V gene: TRBV6-1
D gene: TRBD1
clone size: NA
J gene: TRBJ1-2
CDR3 protein: CASSGRVGQGADGYTF
CDR3 DNA: TGTGCCAGCAGTGGTCGGGTGGGACAGGGGGCAGACGGCTACACCTTC

V gene: TRBV2
D gene: NA
clone size: NA
J gene: TRBJ2-5
CDR3 protein: CASSVVAAETQYF
CDR3 DNA: TGTGCCAGCAGTGTGGTAGCCGCGGAGACCCAGTACTTC

V gene: TRBV30
D gene: TRBD1
clone size: NA
J gene: TRBJ1-6
CDR3 protein: CAWRQGDLGSPLHF
CDR3 DNA: TGTGCCTGGAGGCAGGGGGACCTGGGTTCACCCCTCCACTTT

V gene: TRBV7-9
D gene: NA
clone size: NA
J gene: TRBJ1-2
CDR3 protein: CASSLATPTANYGYTF
CDR3 DNA: TGTGCCAGCAGCTTAGCGACCCCGACAGCTAACTATGGCTACACCTTC

V gene: TRBV6-5
D gene: NA
clone size: NA
J gene: TRBJ2-1
CDR3 protein: CASSYLAYTEQFF
CDR3 DNA: TGTGCCAGCAGTTACTTAGCTTACACGGAGCAGTTCTTC

V gene: TRBV5-1
D gene: NA
clone size: NA
J gene: TRBJ2-1
CDR3 protein: CASSPTGSPYNEQFF
CDR3 DNA: TGCGCCAGCAGCCCTACAGGGAGTCCCTACAATGAGCAGTTCTTC

V gene: TRBV2
D gene: TRBD2
clone size: NA
J gene: TRBJ2-7
CDR3 protein: CASSEGEPLAALYEQYF
CDR3 DNA: TGTGCCAGCAGTGAGGGCGAGCCGCTAGCGGCCCTCTACGAGCAGTACTTC

V gene: TRBV13
D gene: NA
clone size: NA
J gene: TRBJ2-7
CDR3 protein: CASRSDTYEQYF
CDR3 DNA: TGTGCCAGCAGATCGGACACCTACGAGCAGTACTTC

V gene: TRBV5-4
D gene: TRBD1
clone size: once
J gene: TRBJ1-2
CDR3 protein: CASSPGQDPYGYTF
CDR3 DNA: TGTGCCAGCAGCCCTGGACAGGACCCCTATGGCTACACCTTC

V gene: TRBV6-1
D gene: NA
clone size: NA
J gene: TRBJ2-1
CDR3 protein: CASSEQGISYNEQFF
CDR3 DNA: TGTGCCAGCAGTGAACAGGGTATCTCCTACAATGAGCAGTTCTTC

V gene: TRBV15
D gene: NA
clone size: NA
J gene: TRBJ1-1
CDR3 protein: CATSRGGRANTEAFF
CDR3 DNA: TGTGCCACCAGCAGAGGAGGCAGGGCGAACACTGAAGCTTTCTTT

V gene: TRBV27
D gene: TRBD1
clone size: NA
J gene: TRBJ1-6
CDR3 protein: CASGPGTALNSPLHF
CDR3 DNA: TGTGCCAGCGGCCCCGGGACAGCCCTAAATTCACCCCTCCACTTT

V gene: TRBV5-4
D gene: TRBD1
clone size: NA
J gene: TRBJ1-3
CDR3 protein: CASSFGQGPLSNTIYF
CDR3 DNA: TGTGCCAGCAGCTTCGGACAGGGGCCCCTCTCAAACACCATATATTTT

V gene: TRBV6-5
D gene: NA
clone size: NA
J gene: TRBJ1-5
CDR3 protein: CASRQQGWQPQHF
CDR3 DNA: TGTGCCAGCAGACAACAGGGCTGGCAGCCCCAGCATTTT

V gene: TRBV28
D gene: TRBD2
clone size: once
J gene: TRBJ2-7
CDR3 protein: CASSQSGLAGRYEQYF
CDR3 DNA: TGTGCCAGCAGTCAATCGGGACTAGCGGGAAGGTACGAGCAGTACTTC

V gene: TRBV29-1
D gene: NA
clone size: few
J gene: TRBJ1-2
CDR3 protein: CSVIGQGYGYTF
CDR3 DNA: TGCAGCGTTATCGGGCAGGGCTATGGCTACACCTTC

V gene: TRBV29-1
D gene: NA
clone size: NA
J gene: TRBJ1-3
CDR3 protein: CSVVGTNTGNTIYF
CDR3 DNA: TGCAGCGTTGTTGGGACAAACACTGGAAACACCATATATTTT

V gene: TRBV5-4
D gene: NA
clone size: NA
J gene: TRBJ1-1
CDR3 protein: CASSLNRDTEAFF
CDR3 DNA: TGTGCCAGCAGCTTGAACAGGGACACTGAAGCTTTCTTT

V gene: TRBV5-6
D gene: NA
clone size: once
J gene: TRBJ1-1
CDR3 protein: CASSWGRPNTEAFF
CDR3 DNA: TGTGCCAGCAGCTGGGGACGGCCGAACACTGAAGCTTTCTTT

V gene: TRBV15
D gene: NA
clone size: NA
J gene: TRBJ1-2
CDR3 protein: CATSSEQARYGYTF
CDR3 DNA: TGTGCCACCAGCTCAGAACAGGCGAGGTATGGCTACACCTTC